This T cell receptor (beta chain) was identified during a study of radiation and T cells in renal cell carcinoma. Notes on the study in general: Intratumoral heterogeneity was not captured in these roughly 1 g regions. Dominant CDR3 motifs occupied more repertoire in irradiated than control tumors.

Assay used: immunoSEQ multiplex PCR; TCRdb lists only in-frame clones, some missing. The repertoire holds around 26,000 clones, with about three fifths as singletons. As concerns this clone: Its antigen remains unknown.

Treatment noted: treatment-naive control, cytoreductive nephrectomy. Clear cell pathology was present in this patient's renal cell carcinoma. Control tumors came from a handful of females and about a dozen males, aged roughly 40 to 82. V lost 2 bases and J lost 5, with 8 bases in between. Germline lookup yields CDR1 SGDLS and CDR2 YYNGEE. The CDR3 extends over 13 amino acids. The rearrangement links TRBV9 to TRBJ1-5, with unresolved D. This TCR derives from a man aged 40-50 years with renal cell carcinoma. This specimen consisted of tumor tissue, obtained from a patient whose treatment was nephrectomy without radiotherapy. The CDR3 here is CASSVGPYQPQHF. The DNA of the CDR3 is TGTGCCAGCAGCGTGGGCCCATATCAGCCCCAGCATTTT.